This T cell receptor beta chain comes out of a study of siplizumab effects on memory and regulatory T cells. Sequencing used immunoSEQ multiplex PCR; TCRdb keeps in-frame clones, though not all of them. Seen here are tens of thousands of clones, around 98% observed once, and the top ten hold approximately 1.1%. The germline V gene has CDR1 MGHDK and CDR2 SYGVNS. Between the trimmed V and J ends, which lost 8 bases and 2 bases, there was a span of 6 bases. The CDR3 spans 12 residues. The receptor was isolated from a human donor in good health. The sequenced sample consisted of naive CD8+ T cells sorted from blood. The J gene is TRBJ1-4, the V gene TRBV25-1; D call uncertain. CDR3 loop: CASPETNEKLFF. The CDR3 region has the DNA TGTGCCAGCCCGGAGACTAATGAAAAACTGTTTTTT.